This TCR beta chain was captured by sequencing in a study of Tregs in tolerant kidney transplant recipients. Study-level points and caveats: Tregs expanded with activated donor B cells seemed most donor-specific.

The method was immunoSEQ multiplex PCR; TCRdb's version includes in-frame clones alone and lacks a portion of them. The sample carries approximately 2,000 clones, 48% recorded once. CDR3 length equals 13 residues. Germline V lookup: CDR1 SGHVT, CDR2 SQSDAQ. V lost 8 bases to trimming and J lost 5 bases, with 13 bases between them. This clone was recorded once. Its antigen is not identified. Material for sequencing was Tregs from blood cultured with allogeneic cells. The chain joins TRBV7-4 to TRBJ1-5; unclear D gene. This TCR was recovered from a human donor in good health. CDR3 region: CASGSRVDQPQHF. The CDR3 coding sequence is TGTGCCAGCGGATCGAGGGTGGATCAGCCCCAGCATTTT.